This TCR beta chain was retrieved from a study of long-term antiretroviral therapy in people with HIV. Looking at the study overall: The oldest samples precede the 2015 immediate-ART recommendation by about a decade. Study observations and caveats: HIV repertoires showed narrower CDR3 length ranges than controls. Clones expanded before ART dominated the repertoire at all time points.

The trim removed 4 bases at V and 4 bases at J, leaving 4 bases unmatched. Looked up from germline, CDR1 is SGHRS and CDR2 is YFSETQ. The CDR3 loop spans 14 amino acids. As for this clone: Its antigen remains unidentified. Additional DNA sequences in this sample encode the identical CDR3.

immunoSEQ v3.0 was run at survey level. Repertoires were generated with immunoSEQ multiplex PCR, while TCRdb's copy carries only in-frame clones and drops some. The sample contains about 21,000 clones, around 77% of which appear only once. This specimen was unsorted PBMCs, taken less than 1.8 years before starting antiretroviral therapy. The chain is built from TRBV5-1 and TRBJ2-5; 10 nucleotides line up with TRBD1. This clonotype was sampled from a woman aged 40 to 49 with HIV. In DNA, the CDR3 is TGCGCCAGCAGCCCCGGGACAGGGGTAGAGACCCAGTACTTC. It encodes CASSPGTGVETQYF. The variable domain in full, completed from reference TRBV5-1 and TRBJ2-5, reads KAGVTQTPRYLIKTRGQQVTLSCSPISGHRSVSWYQQTPGQGLQFLFEYFSETQRNKGNFPGRFSGRQFSNSRSEMNVSTLELGDSALYLCASSPGTGVETQYFGPGTRLLVL.